These 25 T cell receptor beta chains were all obtained from the same sample, sequenced in a study of blood T cells in healthy people across ages. Then a second PCR, running about 7 to 11 cycles, was carried out with a sample-barcoded 5' primer and a J-beta primer mix. TCRdb called the 5' RACE reads again in MiXCR, with one record for every CDR3 protein. Counted here are 890,000 or so distinct CDR3 sequences, around 62% occurring once; the ten biggest clones make up about a quarter. The sequenced sample was blood. These receptors were collected from a young man in good health.

J is TRBJ2-5 and V is TRBV28, with 7 bases fitting TRBD2. The J segment lost 2 bases and the V segment lost 8 bases, leaving 11 bases of the junction unmatched. The germline gives CDR1 MDHEN, CDR2 SYDVKM. This CDR3 is 15 amino acids long. The CDR3 nucleotides are TGTGCCAGCCGTTGTGAGGCGGGGGAGCAAGAGACCCAGTACTTC. Translating gives CASRCEAGEQETQYF.

A word on this clonotype: The junction shows a germline mismatch at one end, possibly a read error. The rearrangement uses TRBV20-1 and TRBJ2-5; D possibly matches TRBD1 or TRBD2 (6 bases each). The assigned J gene may be wrong: the sequence end matches TRBJ2-7 better. CDR1 DFQATT and CDR2 SNEGSKA come from the germline V gene (reference sequence). The CDR3 sequence is 13 residues long. The CDR3 region is CNASAVRGDEQYF. The CDR3 nucleotides read TGCAATGCTAGCGCGGTCAGGGGCGACGAGCAGTACTTC.

This clonotype was detected a few times. V gene TRBV5-5 combines with J gene TRBJ2-7; 7 nucleotides line up with TRBD2. The CDR3 covers 15 residues. With 4 bases clipped from V and 0 bases from J, the junction kept 7 bases outside the gene matches. Per germline, CDR1 SGHKS and CDR2 YYEKEE (reference sequence). The DNA for the CDR3 is TGTGCCAGCAGCGTTGCGGGGGATTCCTCCTACGAGCAGTACTTC. This codes for CASSVAGDSSYEQYF. Filled out from reference TRBV5-5 and TRBJ2-7, the complete variable domain reads DAGVTQSPTHLIKTRGQQVTLRCSPISGHKSVSWYQQVLGQGPQFIFQYYEKEERGRGNFPDRFSARQFPNYSSELNVNALLLGDSALYLCASSVAGDSSYEQYFGPGTRLTVT.

Remarks on this clonotype: The junction does not match germline at one end; this may be a read error. The chain carries TRBV5-1 and TRBJ2-7, with D hard to call. The CDR3 is 15 residues long. Germline assignment: CDR1 SGHRS and CDR2 YFSETQ. This CDR3 reads CASSLTPASSCEQYF. In DNA, the CDR3 is TGCGCCAGCAGCTTGACTCCAGCCAGCTCCTGCGAGCAGTACTTC.

The gene calls are TRBV7-8 and TRBJ2-7, with D perhaps matching TRBD1 (6 bases). Per germline, CDR1 SGHVS and CDR2 FQNEAQ. There are 14 residues in the CDR3. Trimming took off 5 bases at V and 4 bases at J, with 15 bases between the two ends. Here the CDR3 reads CASSRDIYPYEQYF. CDR3 DNA: TGTGCCAGCAGCCGGGACATCTACCCATACGAGCAGTACTTC. Based on the CDR3 plus reference TRBV7-8 and TRBJ2-7, the full variable domain is GAGVSQSPRYKVAKRGQDVALRCDPISGHVSLFWYQQALGQGPEFLTYFQNEAQLDKSGLPSDRFFAERPEGSVSTLKIQRTQQEDSAVYLCASSRDIYPYEQYFGPGTRLTVT.

This rearrangement joins TRBV12-3 or TRBV12-4 to TRBJ1-5; the D is unclear. This CDR3 is 14 amino acids long. Trimming removed 7 bases at V and 5 bases at J, with 15 bases between. This CDR3 is CASTSGLGYQPQHF. CDR3 in DNA: TGTGCCAGCACCTCAGGACTGGGGTATCAGCCCCAGCATTTT.

The rearrangement uses TRBV5-1 and TRBJ2-3, with D unclear. V gave up 7 bases and J gave up 0 bases, with 12 bases separating them. This CDR3 is 14 amino acids long. Per the germline V gene, CDR1 is SGHRS and CDR2 is YFSETQ. CDR3 region: CASVRARSTDTQYF. The CDR3 DNA sequence: TGCGCCAGCGTTAGGGCCCGAAGCACAGATACGCAGTATTTT.

There are a few counts of this clonotype. This sequence joins TRBV20-1 and TRBJ1-6; no firm D call. V lost 5 bases and J lost 0, with 5 bases in between. The CDR3 has 13 residues. CDR1 is DFQATT and CDR2 is SNEGSKA in the germline V gene (reference sequence). The CDR3 DNA reads as TGCAGTGCTCGCCGCTCCTATAATTCACCCCTCCACTTT. Its translation: CSARRSYNSPLHF.

For this clonotype: Sequence at one end of the junction differs from germline and may be a read error. V is TRBV9 and J is TRBJ2-3; 11 nucleotides line up with TRBD2. The V gene's germline CDR1 is SGDLS and CDR2 YYNGEE. The CDR3 sequence is 18 residues long. The DNA for the CDR3 is TGTGCCAGCGGCGTAGTTCCTAGCGGGGGGCAAAGCACAGATACGCAGTATTTT. It codes for CASGVVPSGGQSTDTQYF.

The rearrangement uses TRBV14 and TRBJ2-1; 8 bases agree with TRBD1. The ends lost 5 bases at V and 10 bases at J; junction bases unmatched: 7. This CDR3 region has 13 residues. The germline gives CDR1 SGHDN, CDR2 FVKESK. For the CDR3, the DNA is TGTGCCAGCAGCACTACAGGGGGGTACGAGCAGTTCTTC. This codes for CASSTTGGYEQFF. Together with reference TRBV14 and TRBJ2-1, the CDR3 gives the full variable domain: EAGVTQFPSHSVIEKGQTVTLRCDPISGHDNLYWYRRVMGKEIKFLLHFVKESKQDESGMPNNRFLAERTGGTYSTLKVQPAELEDSGVYFCASSTTGGYEQFFGPGTRLTVL.

This clonotype appeared a single time. The gene calls are TRBV29-1 and TRBJ2-1; D unresolved. CDR3 length: 10 amino acids. Germline assignment: CDR1 SQVTM and CDR2 ANQGSEA. Trimming took 5 bases from V and 10 from J, leaving 9 bases between them. The CDR3 reads CSVILGEQFF. The CDR3, as DNA: TGCAGCGTTATCCTGGGGGAGCAGTTCTTC.

The rearrangement uses TRBV6-6 and TRBJ1-4; TRBD1 aligns across 7 bases. The CDR3 spans 15 residues. V shed 6 bases and J 8 bases; nucleotides not matched to a gene: 12. CDR1 and CDR2 from the germline V gene are MNHNY and SVGAGI (reference sequence). CDR3: CASSWGQRDGEKLFF. In nucleotides, the CDR3 is TGTGCCAGCAGCTGGGGACAGAGGGATGGGGAAAAACTGTTTTTT.

On this clonotype itself: A junction end diverges from the germline sequence, so it may reflect a read error. The chain couples TRBV14 to TRBJ2-1; possibly TRBD1 or TRBD2 for D (5 bases each). This CDR3 contains 17 residues. Germline values: CDR1 SGHDN, CDR2 FVKESK. The DNA of the CDR3 is TGTGCCGGCAGCCAAGTTTTTGGGACCCCCAGAGTTGATGAGCAGTTCTTC. Translation: CAGSQVFGTPRVDEQFF.

This clonotype was counted between two and nine times. This chain uses TRBV7-2 with TRBJ2-7; tentatively, D is TRBD2 (6 bases). From germline, CDR1 is SGHTA and CDR2 FQGNSA. Deletions cut 5 bases from V and 4 bases from J, with 9 bases between. The CDR3 is made up of 12 amino acids. CDR3 sequence (DNA): TGTGCCAGCAGCACGGGGAGGTACGAGCAGTACTTC. Translated, it gives CASSTGRYEQYF.

The genes are TRBV20-1 and TRBJ1-2, with D unclear. The CDR3 spans 13 residues. V lost 3 bases, J lost 4 bases, and 12 bases lay in between. Germline V CDR1 and CDR2: DFQATT, SNEGSKA (reference sequence). The CDR3 reads CSASISIGYGYTF. The CDR3 DNA reads as TGCAGTGCTAGTATATCGATAGGCTATGGCTACACCTTC.

In the case of this clonotype: A single base separates this from a much larger clone, so it may be a read error. This rearrangement joins TRBV7-6 to TRBJ2-5, with D tentatively TRBD1 (6 bases). The better agreement between TRBJ2-7 and the DNA end casts doubt on the J call. The CDR3 sequence is 14 residues long. Germline V gives CDR1 SGHVS, CDR2 FNYEAQ. CDR3 sequence reads: CASSRVPTGNEQYF. The DNA of the CDR3 is TGTGCCAGCAGTCGGGTTCCAACAGGGAACGAGCAGTACTTC.

The rearrangement uses TRBV4-3 and TRBJ2-1; D is uncertain. The V gene's germline CDR1 is LGHNA and CDR2 YSLEER. V lost 4 bases and J 8 bases, leaving 21 bases between the germline ends. The CDR3 totals 16 residues. CDR3 nucleotides: TGCGCCAGCAGCCCTACAATATTGGGTAGTAGGGATGAGCAGTTCTTC. Its translation: CASSPTILGSRDEQFF.

This chain links TRBV3-1 with TRBJ2-7; 7 bases agree with TRBD1. The CDR3 covers 12 residues. Germline CDR1 reads LGHDT; CDR2 reads YNNKEL (reference sequence). Trimming took 8 bases from V and 4 from J; bases not matched to a gene: 5. For the CDR3, the DNA is TGTGCCAGCTCTGGGACAGCGTACGAGCAGTACTTC. This encodes CASSGTAYEQYF.

J is TRBJ2-1 and V is TRBV15; D unclear. This CDR3 contains 13 residues. V was trimmed by 0 bases and J by 13 bases, leaving 13 bases between them. CDR1 is LNHNV and CDR2 is YYDKDF in the germline V gene (reference sequence). The CDR3 reads CATSRDGAYSQFF. The CDR3, as DNA: TGTGCCACCAGCAGAGACGGTGCGTACAGTCAGTTCTTC.

In its sample, this clonotype was seen a few times. The CDR3 bases are TGTGCCAGCAGTTTCTCGGGACGACCCTACGAGCAGTACTTC. This sequence encodes CASSFSGRPYEQYF. V usage is TRBV12-3 or TRBV12-4 and J usage is TRBJ2-7, with D perhaps TRBD1 or TRBD2 (5 bases each). The germline V and J ends were trimmed by 3 bases and 2 bases, with 11 bases remaining between them. The CDR3 has 14 amino acids.

The CDR3 protein is CASCPGTSVNEQYF. For the CDR3, the DNA is TGTGCCTCGTGTCCCGGGACTAGCGTAAACGAGCAGTACTTC. The rearrangement links TRBV28 to TRBJ2-5; 10 nucleotides agree with TRBD2. The last part of the DNA fits TRBJ2-7 better; the J call may be wrong. CDR3 length equals 14 residues. The germline gives CDR1 MDHEN, CDR2 SYDVKM.

A few counts support this clonotype. J is TRBJ2-7 and V is TRBV6-2 or TRBV6-3, with a possible D match to TRBD2 (6 bases). Germline CDR1 and CDR2: MNHEY and SVGEGT. This CDR3 region has 20 residues. Trimming pared 0 bases from V and 2 bases from J, leaving 26 bases between. For the CDR3, the DNA is TGTGCCAGCAGTTACTCGAAGGGAGTAAGAACCGGGACTCTCCCCTACGAGCAGTACTTC. Encoded protein: CASSYSKGVRTGTLPYEQYF.

This clonotype was counted between two and nine times. The V gene is TRBV27, the J gene TRBJ2-7; either TRBD1 or TRBD2 may supply D (5 bases each). Germline CDR1 is MNHEY and CDR2 is SMNVEV (reference sequence). The V gene lost 2 bases and the J gene lost 3 bases, with 14 bases spanning the gap. The CDR3 contains 15 residues. The CDR3 reads CASSLVGTGHYEQYF. In DNA form, the CDR3 reads TGTGCCAGCAGTTTAGTAGGGACGGGCCACTACGAGCAGTACTTC.

This clonotype has a single count. This rearrangement joins TRBV6-6 to TRBJ1-6; D call uncertain. The ends were cut back, 1 base at V and 6 bases at J, with 10 bases in the middle. From germline, CDR1 is MNHNY and CDR2 SVGAGI (reference sequence). The CDR3 covers 15 residues. The chain's CDR3 is CASSYFRGTNSPLHF. In DNA, the CDR3 is TGTGCCAGCAGTTACTTTCGGGGAACTAATTCACCCCTCCACTTT.

The chain combines TRBV7-9 with TRBJ2-5; D possibly uses TRBD1 or TRBD2 (6 bases each). The DNA end favors TRBJ2-7, so the J call may be wrong. The CDR3 has 14 residues. Per the germline V gene, CDR1 is SEHNR and CDR2 is FQNEAQ (reference sequence). The CDR3 sequence is CASSLNRGAHEQYF. The CDR3 DNA follows: TGTGCCAGCAGCTTAAATAGGGGGGCCCACGAGCAGTACTTC.